One T cell receptor beta chain is described in this entry. The CDR3 spans 15 residues. Germline-derived CDR1 and CDR2 are MDHEN and SYDVKM. With 9 bases removed from V and 1 base from J, the gap between germline ends came to 15 bases. Authors' data handling: Amplified reference gene primers provided the basis for estimating nucleated cell counts. The method was immunoSEQ multiplex PCR; TCRdb's version includes in-frame clones alone and lacks a portion of them. The DNA was the basis for D and trimming; V, J and clone size are from that table. This sample has about 310,000 clones, with 75% to 90% found just once. This sample is part of a study of blood T cell repertoires in COVID-19. In the study overall: The cDNA or gDNA used as material had been derived from T cells, B-cell-depleted T cells, or PBMCs.

Participants spanned ages 18 to 89 years and resided in around 25 US areas. Cohorts were assigned according to the clinical history that participants reported. The specimen was PBMCs or T cells enriched from blood (not recorded which). This sequence originates from a woman aged 40-49 years who had recovered from COVID-19. The chain is built from TRBV28 and TRBJ1-4; TRBD1 might be the D (5 bases). The CDR3 DNA sequence: TGTGCCAGTTCCCCGGGGGTTGTAACTAATGAAAAACTGTTTTTT. The encoded protein is CASSPGVVTNEKLFF.